This TCR beta chain was sequenced during a study of T cell responses to AZD1222 COVID-19 vaccine. Across the whole study: Second doses at about 4 or about 12 weeks were pooled. Findings and caveats of the study: The donors showed a predominance of white British ancestry and of females, with possible underestimation of clonal diversity. The study identified only five to seven AZD1222 recipients as seropositive at baseline. When two AZD1222 doses had been given, Spike-specific TCR breadth and depth rose.

With respect to this clone: Its target is unknown.

TCRdb's copy holds only in-frame clones and misses some; the assay was immunoSEQ multiplex PCR. In the table there are 85,000 to 130,000 clones, over 75% of which are singletons. The input for sequencing was peripheral blood, taken on day 0 of AZD1222 vaccination. This TCR was recovered from an adult in good health.

In DNA, the CDR3 is TGTGCCAGCAGCTTAGCGGGGGGTGAATACAATGAGCAGTTCTTC. It specifies CASSLAGGEYNEQFF. The chain is built from TRBV11-1 and TRBJ2-1; D is perhaps TRBD2 (6 bases). V was shortened by 0 bases and J by 4 bases, with 10 bases between the two germline ends. The CDR3 runs 15 residues. The V gene's germline CDR1 is SGHAT and CDR2 FQDESV (reference sequence). The entire variable domain, with the rest obtained from reference TRBV11-1 and TRBJ2-1, is as follows: EAEVAQSPRYKITEKSQAVAFWCDPISGHATLYWYRQILGQGPELLVQFQDESVVDDSQLPKDRFSAERLKGVDSTLKIQPAELGDSAMYLCASSLAGGEYNEQFFGPGTRLTVL.